This T cell receptor (beta chain) was captured by sequencing in a study of T cell responses to AZD1222 COVID-19 vaccine. Study outcomes and limitations: Baseline antibody screening turned up just a handful of seropositive AZD1222 recipients.

TCRdb's table, derived via immunoSEQ multiplex PCR, lists solely in-frame clones and lacks some. In the table there are just over 150,000 clones, approximately 86% of which are singletons. This clone showed up just once. The antigen is not known. The CDR3 sequence is 14 residues long. Germline V gene lookup returns CDR1 LGHDT and CDR2 YNNKEL (reference sequence). Trimming removed 3 bases at V and 7 bases at J, with 13 bases between. The chain recombines TRBV3-1 (or the pseudogene TRBV3-2) with TRBJ2-1; D might be TRBD2 (5 bases). This TCR derives from an adult who had recovered from COVID-19. The sequences come from peripheral blood, collected after recovery from COVID-19. Written as DNA, the CDR3 is TGTGCCAGCAGCCAGGCAGCGGCACGTAATGAGCAGTTCTTC. This sequence encodes CASSQAAARNEQFF.